The rows below give T cell receptor beta chains drawn from one sample of a study of CD8 T cells in ankylosing spondylitis. Using its own MiXCR run on the 5' RACE reads, TCRdb lists one record per CDR3 protein. This table holds approximately 140,000 distinct CDR3 sequences, roughly 15% found once. Sequencing used blood, either unsorted or a sorted T cell fraction (not recorded which). The source is a male donor with ankylosing spondylitis. The CDR3 runs from the conserved cysteine through the conserved F or W. The D gene is left open where the match is weak. Size values are once, few and many counts, or a class for expanded clones, and some rows have none.

cdr3_nt,cdr3_aa,v_call,clone_size,d_call,j_call
TGTGCCAGCAGCCAAGATCTTGAGGGGATCGGGGCCAACGTCCTGACTTTC,CASSQDLEGIGANVLTF,TRBV4-2,few,.,TRBJ2-6
TGTGCCAGCAGCTTGGGGGGCGCCGCAGATACGCAGTATTTT,CASSLGGAADTQYF,TRBV5-8,few,.,TRBJ2-3
TGTGCCAGCAGTTTATTTACAGGCGAAAAAAACATTCAGTACTTC,CASSLFTGEKNIQYF,TRBV28,.,.,TRBJ2-4
TGTGCCAGCACGCGTGTGGTGGAAGGGGCGTACTATGGCTACACCTTC,CASTRVVEGAYYGYTF,TRBV6-1,.,.,TRBJ1-2
TGCGCCAGCAGCGATTCCGACGGGGACTCTGGAAACACCATATATTTT,CASSDSDGDSGNTIYF,TRBV5-1,.,.,TRBJ1-3
TGTGCCAGCAGTTCGTGGACAGGCGGAAAACTGTTTTTT,CASSSWTGGKLFF,TRBV27,.,TRBD1,TRBJ1-4
TGCAGTGCCAGCTCCGGGACTAGCGGGATCTATGAGCAGTTCTTC,CSASSGTSGIYEQFF,TRBV20-1,few,TRBD2,TRBJ2-1
TGTGCCAGCAGTCCATATTCGCAACTAGGGCCTCCCTCTGGGGCCAACGTCCTGACTTTC,CASSPYSQLGPPSGANVLTF,TRBV12-3/TRBV12-4,.,.,TRBJ2-6
TGCGCCAGCAGCGGGACAGTCCCTGTCACTGAAGCTTTCTTT,CASSGTVPVTEAFF,TRBV5-1,.,TRBD1,TRBJ1-1
TGTGCCAGCACTTTTCGGGAAGCCTACGAGCAGTACTTC,CASTFREAYEQYF,TRBV28,.,.,TRBJ2-7
TGCAGTGCTAGCGGGAGGGCCTCCTACGAGCAGTACTTC,CSASGRASYEQYF,TRBV20-1,.,TRBD2,TRBJ2-7
TGTGCCAGCAGCCAAGGGACGGCCTCGGGGTACGAGCAGTACTTC,CASSQGTASGYEQYF,TRBV4-2,few,.,TRBJ2-7
TGCGCCAGCAGCACCCCGGGCACGGGACCCGGGGAGCTGTTTTTT,CASSTPGTGPGELFF,TRBV5-1,many,.,TRBJ2-2
TGTGCCAGCAGCGTAGAGTTGGGAGGGTGGCAGTACTTC,CASSVELGGWQYF,TRBV9,.,TRBD2,TRBJ2-7
TGCAGTGCTAGAGATTTTGCGGGGAACTCCTACGAGCAGTACTTC,CSARDFAGNSYEQYF,TRBV20-1,.,.,TRBJ2-7
TGTGCCAGCAGCTTGTATTCTCTAGCGGGAGATGGCGAGCAGTACTTC,CASSLYSLAGDGEQYF,TRBV7-8,.,TRBD2,TRBJ2-7
TGCAGTACGATAGCGGGAGACCACGAGCAGTACTTC,CSTIAGDHEQYF,TRBV29-1,many,TRBD2,TRBJ2-7
TGTGCCAGCAGTGTCCCGTGGGACAGGGGGACAGATACGCAGTATTTT,CASSVPWDRGTDTQYF,TRBV12-3/TRBV12-4,.,TRBD1,TRBJ2-3
TGCGCCAGCAGCCAAGTCGCGGCTAGCGGGTTGCAGTACCAAGAGACCCAGTACTTC,CASSQVAASGLQYQETQYF,TRBV4-1,few,TRBD2,TRBJ2-5
TGTGCCACCAGTGATTGGGACAGGGAGGTCTACACCTTC,CATSDWDREVYTF,TRBV24-1,.,TRBD1,TRBJ1-2
TGCAGTGCTAGAGGCGCTGACTACCCTTACAATGAGCAGTTCTTC,CSARGADYPYNEQFF,TRBV20-1,few,.,TRBJ2-1
TGTGCCAGCTCGGTCCCCGGGGAGCTGTTTTTT,CASSVPGELFF,TRBV9,many,.,TRBJ2-2
TGCAGCGTTGAATTGAGGAAATCTAATGAAAAACTGTTTTTT,CSVELRKSNEKLFF,TRBV29-1,.,.,TRBJ1-4
TGCAGCGTTAGCTATAGAGGGCCATCCCGCTATGGCTACACCTTC,CSVSYRGPSRYGYTF,TRBV29-1,few,.,TRBJ1-2
TGTGCCAGCAGTTACGGGACGGATGTCTACAATGAGCAGTTCTTC,CASSYGTDVYNEQFF,TRBV6-5,.,.,TRBJ2-1
TGCGCCAGCAGCCAAGAGCGGTACGGAGGCGGGAGAAAGTACGAGCAGTACTTC,CASSQERYGGGRKYEQYF,TRBV4-1,few,TRBD2,TRBJ2-7
TGTGCCAGCAGTGACAGGGGGAAATACTACGAGCAGTACTTC,CASSDRGKYYEQYF,TRBV27,.,TRBD1,TRBJ2-7
TGCAGCGTTGGCGGGACTAGTAATAGGGACACAGATACGCAGTATTTT,CSVGGTSNRDTDTQYF,TRBV29-1,.,TRBD2,TRBJ2-3
TGTGCCAGCAGTTCCACCGGGGCCTATACCTACGAGCAGTACTTC,CASSSTGAYTYEQYF,TRBV27,.,.,TRBJ2-7
TGTGCCAGCAGCGAAACCGGGATCGAGCAGTACTTC,CASSETGIEQYF,TRBV27,few,.,TRBJ2-7
TGTGCCAGCAGTTACATTGGGAGTTTCAATGAGCAGTTCTTC,CASSYIGSFNEQFF,TRBV6-2/TRBV6-3,few,.,TRBJ2-1
TGTGCCATCAGTGAGGGAGTGAACTCCTACAATGAGCAGTTCTTC,CAISEGVNSYNEQFF,TRBV10-3,few,.,TRBJ2-1
TGTGCCAGCCCTTCCGAAGGACCGTCTTTGGCCGGGGAGCTGTTTTTT,CASPSEGPSLAGELFF,TRBV21-1,.,.,TRBJ2-2
TGTGCCAGCAGCTTTGGGGTGATATACGAGCAGTACTTC,CASSFGVIYEQYF,TRBV11-1,.,.,TRBJ2-7
TGCGCCAGCAGGATGAGGGCTCAGAACCAAGAGACCCAGTACTTC,CASRMRAQNQETQYF,TRBV5-1,many,.,TRBJ2-5
TGTGCCAGCAGGGATCGGGGGCCGGCAGGCAATCAGCCCCAGCATTTT,CASRDRGPAGNQPQHF,TRBV28,.,.,TRBJ1-5
TGTGCCAGCAGTTTTTTGGTAGGGCGTAGGGCCGTCTCTTACGAGCAGTACTTC,CASSFLVGRRAVSYEQYF,TRBV12-3/TRBV12-4,few,.,TRBJ2-7
TGTGCCAGCAGCCAAGGGGGGCCCTGGGAGGGGATAGCGACTTTCTTT,CASSQGGPWEGIATFF,TRBV3-1,.,.,TRBJ1-1
TGCGCCAGCAGCCAAGACGCGGCGGCGGGGGGAGACAATGAGCAGTTCTTC,CASSQDAAAGGDNEQFF,TRBV4-3,.,TRBD2,TRBJ2-1
TGTGCCAGCACCTACGTAGGGACTACCTACTACGAGCAGTACTTC,CASTYVGTTYYEQYF,TRBV6-1,.,TRBD2,TRBJ2-7
TGTGCCAGCAGCTTTTGGGAATCCAGCTACGAGCAGTACTTC,CASSFWESSYEQYF,TRBV7-8,.,.,TRBJ2-7
TGTGCCAGCAGTTTCCTGCTCGGGGAGCTGTTTTTT,CASSFLLGELFF,TRBV27,few,.,TRBJ2-2
TGTGCCAGCAGACTAGCGGAGCTCTCCTACGAGCAGTACTTC,CASRLAELSYEQYF,TRBV5-6,.,TRBD2,TRBJ2-7
TGTGCCAGCAGCCTGGACCTTGGAAACACCATATATTTT,CASSLDLGNTIYF,TRBV5-6,.,.,TRBJ1-3
TGCGCCAGCAGCGCGCTAAGAGGGGCCAAAAACATTCAGTACTTC,CASSALRGAKNIQYF,TRBV4-1,few,.,TRBJ2-4
TGTGCCAGCGCTAAAAGGACGGGAGTATTACAAGAGACCCAGTACTTC,CASAKRTGVLQETQYF,TRBV6-2/TRBV6-3,many,.,TRBJ2-5
TGCGCCAGCAGCCGATCCTTGGGACCGGTAGCTCAGGGAGGCACAGATACGCAGTATTTT,CASSRSLGPVAQGGTDTQYF,TRBV4-1,.,.,TRBJ2-3
TGTGCCATCAGTGTCAAGGCGGGTCGTATGAACACTGAAGCTTTCTTT,CAISVKAGRMNTEAFF,TRBV10-3,.,.,TRBJ1-1
TGCGCCAGCAGCACCCGGGACAGGGTTATCCATGAGCAGTTCTTC,CASSTRDRVIHEQFF,TRBV4-1,.,TRBD1,TRBJ2-1
TGTGCCAGCAGTCCCGGGACAGGGAGTCGTCTGTTCTTC,CASSPGTGSRLFF,TRBV13,few,TRBD1,TRBJ2-1
TGTGCCAGCAGTCCCTCCTACGAGCAGTACTTC,CASSPSYEQYF,TRBV12-3/TRBV12-4,many,.,TRBJ2-7
TGTGCCAGCAGCTTGGCCACCCGGCTAGGGACCCAGTACTTC,CASSLATRLGTQYF,TRBV5-6,.,.,TRBJ2-5
TGTGCCAGCAGTTTATCGGGCTCCGGGGATGAGCAGTTCTTC,CASSLSGSGDEQFF,TRBV27,.,.,TRBJ2-1
TGTGCCAGCAGCTTAGCACAAACAGGGGAGTGGGAAGATACGCAGTATTTT,CASSLAQTGEWEDTQYF,TRBV11-2,few,TRBD1,TRBJ2-3
TGTGCCACCAGTGATTACACCGGGACAGGTCAAAATGAGCAGTTCTTC,CATSDYTGTGQNEQFF,TRBV24-1,.,TRBD1,TRBJ2-1
TGTGCCAGCAGCGCCGGGCCAACCTACGAGCAGTACTTC,CASSAGPTYEQYF,TRBV27,.,.,TRBJ2-7
TGTGCCAGCAGCTTATCCGGTCTGGTTGGCGAGCAGTACTTC,CASSLSGLVGEQYF,TRBV5-5,.,.,TRBJ2-7
TGTGCCAGCACCTTACGGGCAGGGTTGAATTCACCCCTCCACTTT,CASTLRAGLNSPLHF,TRBV27,many,.,TRBJ1-6
TGTGCCAGCAGCTTCGGCTCTAGCACAGATACGCAGTATTTT,CASSFGSSTDTQYF,TRBV7-9,few,.,TRBJ2-3